One sample yielded the 3 T cell receptor beta chains listed below, sequenced in a study of T cell responses to AZD1222 COVID-19 vaccine. The assay was immunoSEQ multiplex PCR, and TCRdb's table has in-frame clones only and misses some. The sample carries approximately 130,000 clones, 80% to 90% recorded once. Sample: peripheral blood, taken 28 days after the second AZD1222 dose. These receptors came from an adult who received the AZD1222 COVID-19 vaccine.

This chain uses TRBV18 with TRBJ2-7, with 9 bases fitting TRBD1. The germline V gene encodes CDR1 KGHSH and CDR2 LQKENI. This CDR3 has 15 amino acids. V was clipped by 3 bases and J by 0 bases; unmatched bases: 3. CDR3 sequence (DNA): TGTGCCAGCTCACCCTCGGGACAGGGCTCCTACGAGCAGTACTTC. Protein sequence: CASSPSGQGSYEQYF.

This clone was seen just once. This chain connects TRBV14 to TRBJ1-2; D gene unclear. This CDR3 comprises 14 residues. Deletions cut 4 bases from V and 0 bases from J, with 9 bases between. Germline CDR1 and CDR2: SGHDN and FVKESK. As DNA, the CDR3 is TGTGCCAGCAGCCGAGGCGGCACTAACTATGGCTACACCTTC. It codes for CASSRGGTNYGYTF.

The sample holds one count of this clone. The CDR3 coding sequence is TGTGCCAGCAGCCCCTTGGGGGATGAAAAACTGTTTTTT. This encodes CASSPLGDEKLFF. The chain carries TRBV5-8 and TRBJ1-4, with D possibly being TRBD1 (5 bases). V lost 4 bases and J 6 bases, leaving 10 bases between the germline ends. The CDR3 loop spans 13 amino acids. Germline V gene lookup returns CDR1 SGHTS and CDR2 YDEGEE.